This T cell receptor beta chain was retrieved from a study of blood T cell repertoires in COVID-19. Overall study context: The cDNA or gDNA used as material had been derived from T cells, B-cell-depleted T cells, or PBMCs.

The CDR3 is made up of 14 amino acids. V lost 0 bases and J lost 5; bases outside the gene matches: 0. Germline CDR1 is SGDLS and CDR2 is YYNGEE. Assay used: immunoSEQ multiplex PCR; TCRdb lists only in-frame clones, some missing. Among about 180,000 clones, about 86% were seen once, and the ten largest hold 2.9%. The genes are TRBV9 and TRBJ2-2; 8 bases fit TRBD2. The specimen sequenced was peripheral blood. This clonotype was obtained from a woman aged 25 to 39 with active or convalescent COVID-19. The CDR3 is CASSVASGTGELFF. CDR3 sequence (DNA): TGTGCCAGCAGCGTAGCTAGCGGGACCGGGGAGCTGTTTTTT.